This is a list of T cell receptor beta chains from one sample in a study of healthy donors' naive CD4 and CD8 T cells. TCRdb independently ran MiXCR on the reads; one entry per CDR3 protein. The repertoire holds 150,000 to 200,000 distinct CDR3 sequences, with nearly 75% as singletons. The material sequenced was naive CD4+ and CD8+ T cells sorted from blood, pooled from several donors. The receptors stem from a pool of human donors in good health; the sample pools cells from several healthy donors. Each CDR3 is given with its conserved first and last residue. D genes are given only for firm matches. Size is omitted from some rows. Given values are once, few, many or a class for expanded clones.

TRBD2	TRBV19	TRBJ2-1	-	TGTGCCAGTAGTGAGACGGGACTAGTAATCGATGAGCAGTTCTTC	CASSETGLVIDEQFF
TRBD1	TRBV6-5	TRBJ1-2	few	TGTGCCAGCAGCAAACCGGGACAGGGCCACTATGGCTACACCTTC	CASSKPGQGHYGYTF
TRBD1	TRBV4-2	TRBJ1-5	-	TGTGCCAGCAGCCAAGTCACAGGGGTAAATCAGCCCCAGCATTTT	CASSQVTGVNQPQHF
-	TRBV29-1	TRBJ2-3	-	TGCAGCGTTGAGTCAGTGACAGATACGCAGTATTTT	CSVESVTDTQYF
-	TRBV29-1	TRBJ2-1	few	TGCAGCGTCCGGGACCTAAAGGACAATGAGCAGTTCTTC	CSVRDLKDNEQFF
-	TRBV29-1	TRBJ1-1	few	TGCAGCGCCGAGTTAAACAGGCGGGAGACTGAAGCTTTCTTT	CSAELNRRETEAFF
-	TRBV5-5	TRBJ1-2	few	TGTGCCAGCAGTCGCATCGGGGGAATCTATGGCTACACCTTC	CASSRIGGIYGYTF
-	TRBV27	TRBJ2-1	-	TGTGCCAGCAGTTTAAGGGATTCCTCCTACAATGAGCAGTTCTTC	CASSLRDSSYNEQFF
-	TRBV29-1	TRBJ2-7	-	TGCAGCGTTGAATGGCGGGGCCAGAGGGCCTACGAGCAGTACTTC	CSVEWRGQRAYEQYF
TRBD2	TRBV29-1	TRBJ2-1	-	TGCAGTGCTAGGGGACGGACTAGCGGCCAGCATGAGCAGTTCTTC	CSARGRTSGQHEQFF
-	TRBV27	TRBJ1-2	few	TGTGCCAGCAGTTTCGACAGTAACTATGGCTACACCTTC	CASSFDSNYGYTF
TRBD1	TRBV27	TRBJ2-7	-	TGTGCCAGCAGTCCATACGGACAGGGATCCTACGAGCAGTACTTC	CASSPYGQGSYEQYF
TRBD2	TRBV5-5	TRBJ2-3	-	TGTGCCAGCAGCCCGACTAGCCCAGATACGCAGTATTTT	CASSPTSPDTQYF
-	TRBV27	TRBJ2-3	-	TGTGCCAGCAGTTCGAGTCCAGATACGCAGTATTTT	CASSSSPDTQYF
-	TRBV6-5	TRBJ2-1	-	TGTGCCAGCTGGACTATCAACAATGAGCAGTTCTTC	CASWTINNEQFF
-	TRBV27	TRBJ1-1	-	TGTGCCAGCAGTTTTGCAGGGGTCACTGAAGCTTTCTTT	CASSFAGVTEAFF
-	TRBV13	TRBJ1-4	-	TGTGCCAGCAGAACAGCCGGGACCCTGGATGAAAAACTGTTTTTT	CASRTAGTLDEKLFF
-	TRBV4-2	TRBJ2-3	-	TGCGCCAGCAGCCAAGTCTCCGAACCTCCGCAGTATTTT	CASSQVSEPPQYF
-	TRBV6-2/TRBV6-3	TRBJ2-1	-	TGTGCCAGCAGTCCCGGGACTCGGCAGTTCTTC	CASSPGTRQFF
-	TRBV6-5	TRBJ2-5	once	TGTGCCAGCAGGATAGAAGAGACCCAGTACTTC	CASRIEETQYF
-	TRBV6-5	TRBJ1-5	-	TGTGCCAGCAGTTACGACGGCGGGGGCAATCAGCCCCAGCATTTT	CASSYDGGGNQPQHF
-	TRBV10-3	TRBJ2-7	-	TGTGCCATCAGTGAGTCCGCGTCCCCCGAGCAGTACTTC	CAISESASPEQYF
TRBD1	TRBV27	TRBJ1-1	few	TGTGCCAGCAGTTCAGCCGGGACAGCAAACACTGAAGCTTTCTTT	CASSSAGTANTEAFF
-	TRBV29-1	TRBJ2-1	-	TGCAGCGTTGAAGAGATCTCCAACGGGGCTTACCAACGAGGGAAGTTCTTC	CSVEEISNGAYQRGKFF
-	TRBV15	TRBJ2-7	once	TGTGCCACCAGCAGGGCAGGGTTTTACGAGCAGTACTTC	CATSRAGFYEQYF
-	TRBV6-1	TRBJ2-7	-	TGTGCCAGCAGGGACACATACACCTACGACTCCTACGAGCAGTACTTC	CASRDTYTYDSYEQYF
-	TRBV29-1	TRBJ2-2	-	TGCAGCGTTGTAGGGGACGCAGCGCGGGAGCTGTTTTTT	CSVVGDAARELFF
-	TRBV29-1	TRBJ2-2	-	TGCAGCGTTGACTCACAGGGAAACACCGGGGAGCTGTTTTTT	CSVDSQGNTGELFF
-	TRBV29-1	TRBJ2-7	-	TGCAGCGTTGCGGCGATCTCCTACGAGCAGTACTTC	CSVAAISYEQYF
TRBD1	TRBV29-1	TRBJ1-2	-	TGCAGCGTCGGACAGGGGGCTGACTATGGCTACACCTTC	CSVGQGADYGYTF
-	TRBV29-1	TRBJ2-7	few	TGCAGCGTTGAAGGGGGCCGGGAGCAGTACTTC	CSVEGGREQYF
-	TRBV7-8	TRBJ2-1	-	TGTGCCAGCAGCTTAGGGGACACTCCGGTCAATGAGCAGTTCTTC	CASSLGDTPVNEQFF
-	TRBV6-5	TRBJ2-5	-	TGTGCCAGCAGTTACCTCGGACTGCGAGAGACCCAGTACTTC	CASSYLGLRETQYF